These T cell receptor beta chains were read from a single sample in a study of cytomegalovirus exposure and HLA in healthy donors. The protocol was immunoSEQ multiplex PCR, while the TCRdb copy is restricted to in-frame clones and leaves out a portion. The data show 160,000 or so clones, with about 73% seen just once and around 3.1% held by the top ten. Sequenced input: PBMCs. The receptors here all came from a woman between 40 and 50 years old in good health and CMV-seronegative. Both conserved end residues are part of each CDR3. The D gene is left open where the match is weak. Expanded clones get a size class; other rows say once, few or many, or leave the size out.

D gene | J gene | V gene | clone size | CDR3 protein | CDR3 DNA
. | TRBJ2-3 | TRBV7-7 | . | CASSLGSGDTDTQYF | TGTGCCAGCAGCTTAGGGTCGGGGGACACAGATACGCAGTATTTT
TRBD1 | TRBJ1-2 | TRBV6-5 | . | CASSRVYRGGYTF | TGTGCCAGCAGTAGGGTTTACAGGGGCGGCTACACCTTC
TRBD1 | TRBJ2-7 | TRBV6-1 | . | CASSDLGRGRWEQYF | TGTGCCAGCAGTGATTTGGGCAGGGGGCGTTGGGAGCAGTACTTC
. | TRBJ1-2 | TRBV27 | . | CASSSRGWANYGYTF | TGTGCCAGCAGTTCAAGGGGGTGGGCTAACTATGGCTACACCTTC
. | TRBJ1-1 | TRBV5-1 | few | CASSTGNTEAFF | TGCGCCAGCAGTACAGGGAACACTGAAGCTTTCTTT
. | TRBJ1-2 | TRBV15 | . | CATSPMADYGYTF | TGTGCCACCAGCCCCATGGCGGACTATGGCTACACCTTC
. | TRBJ1-4 | TRBV5-8 | few | CASSRARQEKLFF | TGTGCCAGCAGCCGAGCCCGACAGGAAAAACTGTTTTTT
. | TRBJ1-3 | TRBV6-1 | . | CASSLGAGNTIYF | TGTGCCAGCAGTCTAGGGGCTGGAAACACCATATATTTT
. | TRBJ1-2 | TRBV5-1 | . | CASSLEVSYGYTF | TGCGCCAGCAGCTTGGAAGTCAGCTATGGCTACACCTTC
TRBD1 | TRBJ1-4 | TRBV5-6 | . | CASSLQGLNEKLFF | TGTGCCAGCAGCTTACAGGGGCTTAATGAAAAACTGTTTTTT
. | TRBJ1-2 | TRBV6-6 | . | CASSYPQGMDGYTF | TGTGCCAGCAGTTATCCACAGGGAATGGATGGCTACACCTTC
TRBD2 | TRBJ2-7 | TRBV10-3 | . | CAIRAGTSEYEQYF | TGTGCCATCAGAGCGGGGACTAGCGAGTACGAGCAGTACTTC
TRBD1 | TRBJ1-5 | TRBV6-6 | few | CASSREIQGADQPQHF | TGTGCCAGCAGCCGAGAGATCCAGGGGGCAGATCAGCCCCAGCATTTT
TRBD1 | TRBJ2-5 | TRBV14 | . | CASSDRDRGKTQYF | TGTGCCAGCAGCGACCGGGACAGGGGAAAGACCCAGTACTTC
. | TRBJ1-5 | TRBV7-2 | . | CASSTAAYSNQPQHF | TGTGCCAGCAGCACAGCCGCGTATAGCAATCAGCCCCAGCATTTT
. | TRBJ2-5 | TRBV7-3 | . | CASSPQGETQYF | TGTGCCAGCAGCCCTCAGGGGGAGACCCAGTACTTC
. | TRBJ2-7 | TRBV10-2 | few | CASSESRRPYEQYF | TGCGCCAGCAGTGAGTCGCGGAGGCCCTACGAGCAGTACTTC
. | TRBJ1-1 | TRBV28 | . | CASSLGQVNTEAFF | TGTGCCAGCAGTTTGGGGCAGGTGAACACTGAAGCTTTCTTT
. | TRBJ1-1 | TRBV28 | . | CASSLFAGLEAFF | TGTGCCAGCAGCCTATTTGCGGGTCTTGAGGCTTTCTTT
TRBD1 | TRBJ1-4 | TRBV5-1 | . | CASSLAPPTGGEKLFF | TGCGCCAGCAGCTTGGCCCCCCCGACAGGGGGTGAAAAACTGTTTTTT
. | TRBJ1-4 | TRBV28 | few | CASRTPGLEVFF | TGTGCCAGCAGAACGCCAGGGTTGGAAGTGTTTTTT
. | TRBJ1-2 | TRBV20-1 | . | CSASQGRGYTF | TGCAGTGCTTCACAGGGCCGGGGCTACACCTTC
. | TRBJ1-6 | TRBV6-6 | . | CASSPAQGNNSPLHF | TGTGCCAGCAGCCCCGCACAGGGAAATAATTCACCCCTCCACTTT
TRBD2 | TRBJ2-3 | TRBV5-1 | . | CASTGGLNTQYF | TGCGCCAGCACGGGGGGGCTGAATACGCAGTATTTT